This T cell receptor beta chain was identified during a study of T cells in Graves' hyperthyroidism and ophthalmopathy (dated by TCRdb to about 2019). Background for the entire study: To identify TCR V-J signatures that set the groups apart, the researchers used a discovery cohort of 100 patients, made up of under 50 with Graves' ophthalmopathy and 57 with stable Graves' hyperthyroidism. An independent validation cohort of around 19 hyperthyroidism patients and 17 patients who later progressed to ophthalmopathy tested prospective prediction of ophthalmopathy. The 75 to 100 discovery patients were divided at random into training and test sets in a 7:3 ratio. The study also compared thyroid tissue and blood T-cell repertoires from roughly 6 Graves' hyperthyroidism patients. After sampling, hyperthyroidism patients received methimazole starting at 30 mg daily, and ophthalmopathy patients received high-dose intravenous methylprednisolone. According to the paper, TCR Vbeta CDR3 sequencing was carried out on 135 peripheral blood samples, which came from 40 to 45 ophthalmopathy, under 85 hyperthyroidism and roughly 17 progressor patients.

What the study reported, not specific to this receptor: No statistical method was used to set the sample size in advance, and investigators knew the group allocation. Most expanded thyroid clonotypes (frequency above 0.001) were also detected in blood, suggesting blood repertoires may reflect thyroid immune responses. A model built on a 13 V-J signature distinguished ophthalmopathy from stable hyperthyroidism, reaching around 90% sensitivity and 81% to 83% specificity in cross-validation and 80%/75% in testing. In validation, the model predicted progression to ophthalmopathy with 55% to 71% sensitivity and around 72% specificity, a median of roughly seven months before onset.

The TCR beta CDR3 regions were amplified from the RNA transcripts. The TCR CDR3 was subjected to a first round of RT-PCR using the HTBI primer set and the Qiagen OneStep RT-PCR kit. Libraries were constructed in a second round of multiplex PCR, after which size selection and purification were performed. Libraries were sequenced paired-end with 100 bp reads on an Illumina HiSeq2000. The original pipeline was this. Raw data were processed with SOAPnuke, discarding reads with adapters, uncalled bases, mean Phred below 15, or no exact constant-primer or identifier match. High-quality paired reads were merged using COPE v1.2.5, and each unique nucleotide sequence was defined as a clonotype. MiTCR v1.1 was used to align clonotypes to the IMGT TRBV, TRBD and TRBJ reference segments. Analysis was restricted to V-J combinations with a frequency above 0.0001, which covered 98% to 99.2% of repertoires. The TCS score was defined as F50 (clonal expansion) divided by E x V (chaos), with BLOSUM62-based TCRdist calculated between CDR3 peptides within each V-J. Welch's t-statistics and random forest reduced around 510 V-J features to roughly 13, which were used in a naive Bayes classifier (R e1071). The Morisita-Horn index was used to measure how similar the thyroid and blood repertoires were. TCRdb handled the public reads itself, with Q25 trimming in fastp and clone calling in MiXCR, and kept productive beta chains. Rows merge per CDR3 protein into single entries with the most common DNA and genes. The V and J calls come from TCRdb's annotation, not from the publication. The sample records roughly 500,000 distinct CDR3 sequences, 40% to 55% of which are singletons. The ten largest clones add up to around 17% of the sample.

Any patient with an uncontrolled infection, another autoimmune disease, pregnancy or lactation was excluded. Diagnoses relied on clinical symptoms, serum thyroxine and TRAb, thyroid ultrasound and orbital computed tomography. Total RNA was extracted with Trizol reagent, and quality was checked on an Agilent 2100 Bioanalyzer. In its sample, this clonotype was seen many times. Its cognate antigen has yet to be identified. Qualities for individual bases were not recorded, and no much larger clone is one base off. The sample taken for sequencing was peripheral blood or thyroid tissue (not recorded which). This clonotype was obtained from an adult woman with Graves' disease, either hyperthyroidism or ophthalmopathy (not recorded which).

The CDR3 is CASSLETGRNQPQHF. DNA sequence: TGTGCCAGCAGCTTAGAGACAGGTAGAAATCAGCCCCAGCATTTT. The chain is encoded by TRBV11-2 joined to TRBJ1-5; TRBD1 is a weak D gene call, 6 bases matching. At the junction V is shortened by 0 bases and J by 4 bases, with 10 bases in between. Including cysteine and phenylalanine, the CDR3 has 15 amino acids. The sequence is cut down to CDR3 DNA, 45 bases in frame from base 1. Via the germline V gene, CDR1 is SGHAT and CDR2 FQNNGV. Beyond the CDR3, the reference TRBV11-2 and TRBJ1-5 genes provide the residues; the full variable domain reads: EAGVAQSPRYKIIEKRQSVAFWCNPISGHATLYWYQQILGQGPKLLIQFQNNGVVDDSQLPKDRFSAERLKGVDSTLKIQPAKLEDSAVYLCASSLETGRNQPQHFGDGTRLSIL.